These T cell receptor beta chains were read from a single sample in a study of cytomegalovirus exposure and HLA in healthy donors. Some clones are missing from TCRdb's copy, which holds only in-frame ones; the method was immunoSEQ multiplex PCR. The table includes about 120,000 clones, around 73% detected once. The sequencing sample was made of PBMCs. Receptors were obtained from a man aged 30 to 39 in good health and CMV-seropositive. Each CDR3 is given without its conserved first and last residue.

TRBV29-1,TRBJ1-1,SVYIDGTGAGTEAF
TRBV2,TRBJ2-4,ASSVTGKDIQY
TRBV7-2,TRBJ1-3,ASSLAPSGNTIY
TRBV6-5,TRBJ1-4,ASGRGRDEKLF
TRBV7-9,TRBJ2-2,ASSRTSVSTGELF
TRBV5-1,TRBJ1-1,ASSSYRETEAF
TRBV9,TRBJ2-4,ASSDRGFSKNIQY
TRBV7-9,TRBJ2-3,ASSAYPTSASTDTQY
TRBV5-6,TRBJ2-6,ASSLTPGQGSFLT
TRBV19,TRBJ2-2,ASSFIGTRRSVTGELF
TRBV27,TRBJ2-1,ASSQGLAGPNEQF
TRBV9,TRBJ2-5,ASSVSVDGETQY
TRBV21-1,TRBJ1-5,ASSARLGGDNQPQH
TRBV28,TRBJ2-2,ASSSGGRDTGELF
TRBV18,TRBJ2-7,ASSHDRGKHEQY
TRBV11-2,TRBJ2-7,ASSPYPSGPNPYEQY
TRBV5-4,TRBJ2-3,ASSWGGGGPADTQY
TRBV19,TRBJ2-1,ASSGSSGYNEQF
TRBV5-1,TRBJ1-2,ASSAQTGYTAGGYT
TRBV7-2,TRBJ2-7,ASSVNSGSYEQY
TRBV5-4,TRBJ1-2,ASSLAGQGARGYT
TRBV19,TRBJ1-2,ASSTPGTGDYGYT
TRBV19,TRBJ1-4,ASSIGAGAEEKLF
TRBV4-2,TRBJ2-7,ASSPRASGSYEQY
TRBV6-6,TRBJ2-2,ASSQTSGARTGELF
TRBV11-2,TRBJ2-1,ASSSRSGRGNEQF
TRBV4-2,TRBJ2-7,ASSQVREPLYEQY
TRBV6-1,TRBJ1-2,ASSESRQGGYT
TRBV5-5,TRBJ2-2,ASSHRQGANTGELF
TRBV11-3,TRBJ1-1,ASSLGQNTEAF
TRBV27,TRBJ2-3,ASSRGRETDTQY
TRBV5-4,TRBJ2-5,ASSDRGETQY
TRBV28,TRBJ2-7,ASSSRMSYEQY
TRBV5-1,TRBJ1-5,ASSEGGGNQPQH
TRBV28,TRBJ1-2,ASSLGQGSGGYT
TRBV19,TRBJ2-3,ASSTWDLGRTQY
TRBV5-1,TRBJ2-3,ASATGLDTQY
TRBV6-6,TRBJ2-1,ASSYIRVTYNEQF
TRBV10-3,TRBJ1-2,AISGAIAYQGIESYT
TRBV5-1,TRBJ1-3,ASSSTGVGNTIY
TRBV18,TRBJ1-1,ASSQNRDRNTEAF
TRBV9,TRBJ2-7,ASSFSGSSYEQY
TRBV6-1,TRBJ1-2,ASQGDSTNYGYT
TRBV30,TRBJ2-4,AWSFTTGLAGPGIQY
TRBV6-1,TRBJ1-5,ASRGDRVGNQPQH
TRBV5-4,TRBJ2-7,ASSLYKEKVRENPYEQY
TRBV9,TRBJ1-3,ASSKGTVTGNTIY
TRBV7-2,TRBJ2-3,ASESGAGGLDTQY